Sequencing of this T cell receptor beta chain was carried out in a study of human T cells and chemical hapten exposure. Study summary: In the roughly 24-week study, patients were dosed weekly with diphenylcyclopropenone on the scalp throughout. The patch tests put 0.01% DPC on the skin of the upper back and were read 6 days later.

TCRdb analysed the RACE reads with MiXCR anew, one entry per CDR3 protein. This repertoire shows 300,000 to 450,000 distinct CDR3 sequences, nearly 5% found once; its top ten account for 2% to 2.5%. CDR1 SNHLY and CDR2 FYNNEI come from the germline V gene. This CDR3 region has 13 residues. V gave up 6 bases and J gave up 5 bases; unmatched junction bases: 4. Time point specified: patch test 1, 2 weeks after DPC sensitization. Treatment: therapeutic diphenylcyclopropenone sensitization with weekly scalp DPC. Blood was drawn before each patch test was applied. The TCR was taken from a woman aged 45-65 years with alopecia areata. Some clones in this sample may be carry-over from other donors' samples. This chain joins TRBV2 and TRBJ1-2; 9 nucleotides agree with TRBD1. Sequencing was performed on whole blood, taken in connection with sensitization to the hapten diphenylcyclopropenone (DPC). The CDR3 region is CASSTGGLYGYTF. The CDR3 region has the DNA TGTGCCAGCAGCACAGGGGGCTTGTATGGCTACACCTTC.